This TCR beta chain was obtained from a study of T cell repertoires in cytomegalovirus infection. Whole-study context: Recently identified HLA-C-restricted and well-studied HLA-B-restricted CMV epitopes were used. CMV infection together with matching HLA type was indicated by public TCR beta signatures. Study-wide results and limits: What dominated the ex vivo response were HLA-C-restricted CMV-specific TCR beta clonotypes.

The length of the CDR3 is 15 residues. Germline-derived CDR1 and CDR2 are SGHTA and FQGTGA. Regarding this clonotype: Its specificity is not known. An end of the junction differs from the germline gene, which may be a read error.

TCRdb ran MiXCR on the reads and lists one entry per CDR3 protein. The sample yields a few hundred thousand distinct CDR3 sequences, roughly 29% seen once. The origin of this receptor is a human donor in good health (CMV status not recorded). Some clones in this sample may be carry-over from other donors' samples. Sequenced here: cultured PBMCs, sampled from culture after CMV antigen stimulation. The rearrangement uses TRBV7-3 and TRBJ1-1; D is perhaps TRBD1 (5 bases). Here the CDR3 DNA reads TGTGCCAGCAGCTTAAGGGGGGGGACGAACACTGAAGCTCTCTTT. Encoded protein: CASSLRGGTNTEALF. The full variable domain, with the rest looked up from reference TRBV7-3 and TRBJ1-1, is GAGVSQTPSNKVTEKGKYVELRCDPISGHTALYWYRQSLGQGPEFLIYFQGTGAADDSGLPNDRFFAVRPEGSVSTLKIQRTERGDSAVYLCASSLRGGTNTEALFGQGTRLTVV.